Below, 28 T cell receptor beta chains from the same sample are listed, as sequenced in a study of T cells after yellow fever vaccination. TCRdb reprocessed the 5' RACE reads with MiXCR, giving one entry per CDR3 protein. The sample has approximately 85,000 distinct CDR3 sequences, 13% seen once. The sequences come from CD8+ T cells not binding an NS4B(214-222) dextramer, sorted from PBMCs, collected 20 to 25 days after the first yellow fever vaccination. These receptors all stem from a man between 18 and 35 years old who received the YFV17D yellow fever vaccine.

The chain has TRBV19 and TRBJ1-5; D is uncertain. The V end was cut by 5 bases, the J end by 3 bases, with 8 bases between. The CDR3 sequence is 13 residues long. Per the germline V gene, CDR1 is LNHDA and CDR2 is SQIVND (reference sequence). The CDR3, as DNA: TGTGCCAGTAGTGCATGGTCCAATCAGCCCCAGCATTTT. This codes for CASSAWSNQPQHF.

J is TRBJ2-1 and V is TRBV11-2; tentative D call: TRBD2 (6 bases). Germline CDR1 SGHAT, CDR2 FQNNGV. V lost 2 bases to trimming and J lost 0 bases, with 8 bases between them. The CDR3 runs 15 residues. In DNA form, the CDR3 reads TGTGCCAGCAGCTTAATGGGGGGCTCCTACAATGAGCAGTTCTTC. Amino acid sequence: CASSLMGGSYNEQFF.

The CDR3 region is CATAQGSGTGELFF. The CDR3 nucleotides are TGTGCCACAGCCCAGGGGTCAGGCACCGGGGAGCTGTTTTTT. This chain connects TRBV5-4 to TRBJ2-2; D perhaps matches TRBD1 (6 bases). Between the trimmed V and J ends, which lost 9 bases and 4 bases, there was a span of 16 bases. Per germline, CDR1 SGHNT and CDR2 YYREEE (reference sequence). The CDR3 covers 14 residues.

V gene TRBV5-6 combines with J gene TRBJ2-6; D assignment may be TRBD1 or TRBD2 (6 bases each). The CDR3 loop spans 13 amino acids. V was shortened by 10 bases and J by 2 bases, with 10 bases between the two germline ends. Germline-derived CDR1 and CDR2 are SGHDT and YYEEEE. Written as DNA, the CDR3 is TGTGCCGGGGGGCAGGCTGGGGCCAACGTCCTGACTTTC. Translating it yields CAGGQAGANVLTF.

The gene calls are TRBV29-1 and TRBJ2-5; D possibly corresponds to TRBD2 (6 bases). Germline loops: CDR1 SQVTM, CDR2 ANQGSEA. The CDR3 spans 12 residues. Trimming took 3 bases from V and 3 from J, leaving 8 bases between them. The CDR3 protein is CSVERDEETQYF. CDR3 nucleotide sequence: TGCAGCGTTGAGCGGGACGAAGAGACCCAGTACTTC. Using reference TRBV29-1 and TRBJ2-5 for the parts outside the CDR3, the full variable domain is SAVISQKPSRDICQRGTSLTIQCQVDSQVTMMFWYRQQPGQSLTLIATANQGSEATYESGFVIDKFPISRPNLTFSTLTVSNMSPEDSSIYLCSVERDEETQYFGPGTRLLVL.

This clonotype turned up a few times. V and J are TRBV11-2 and TRBJ2-7; D remains ambiguous. V was clipped by 0 bases and J by 5 bases, with 14 bases between them. Germline CDR1 and CDR2: SGHAT and FQNNGV. This CDR3 is built from 15 residues. CDR3 in DNA: TGTGCCAGCAGCTTAGATCCCTTTAAGGTGGACGAGCAGTACTTC. It translates to CASSLDPFKVDEQYF.

This clonotype has more than one count but fewer than ten. The CDR3 spells CASSPPGGPFNQPQHF. In nucleotides, the CDR3 is TGTGCCAGCAGCCCCCCGGGAGGGCCTTTCAATCAGCCCCAGCATTTT. This chain uses TRBV7-8 with TRBJ1-5, with D uncertain. From germline, CDR1 is SGHVS and CDR2 FQNEAQ. The CDR3 has 16 residues. V lost 5 bases, J lost 3 bases, and 17 bases lay in between.

This clonotype was detected many times. V usage is TRBV6-2 or TRBV6-3 and J usage is TRBJ1-5; unclear D gene. This CDR3 has 15 amino acids. In germline, CDR1 is MNHEY, CDR2 SVGEGT. The V gene lost 2 bases and the J gene lost 5 bases, with 13 bases spanning the gap. In DNA form, the CDR3 reads TGTGCCAGCAGTTACGGCAGCATGGGCTATCAGCCCCAGCATTTT. It specifies CASSYGSMGYQPQHF.

The chain combines TRBV19 with TRBJ2-7; a possible D gene is TRBD2 (6 bases). V was trimmed by 1 base and J by 6 bases, leaving 10 bases between them. Germline CDR1 and CDR2: LNHDA and SQIVND (reference sequence). The CDR3 sequence is 13 residues long. CDR3 nucleotide sequence: TGTGCCAGTAGTATAGGTTCCGGGGGCGAGCAGTACGTC. Translating gives CASSIGSGGEQYV.

This chain's CDR3 is CASNRDGSYEQYF. CDR3 in DNA: TGTGCCAGCAATCGGGACGGATCCTACGAGCAGTACTTC. The rearrangement joins TRBV27 to TRBJ2-7, with D perhaps assigned TRBD1 or TRBD2 (5 bases each). The CDR3 has 13 residues. The germline V and J ends were trimmed by 7 bases and 1 base, with 11 bases remaining between them. The germline CDR1 and CDR2 sequences are MNHEY and SMNVEV (reference sequence).

The rearrangement links TRBV7-9 to TRBJ2-7; no clear D. This CDR3 region has 16 residues. CDR1 is SEHNR, CDR2 FQNEAQ, per germline (reference sequence). The ends were cut back, 0 bases at V and 2 bases at J, with 14 bases in the middle. The CDR3 region is CASSLADPTETYEQYF. CDR3 nucleotides: TGTGCCAGCAGCTTAGCCGATCCAACAGAGACCTACGAGCAGTACTTC.

The sample holds a few counts of this clonotype. The V call is TRBV12-3 or TRBV12-4, the J call TRBJ2-3; 7 positions agree with TRBD2. The J segment lost 6 bases and the V segment lost 7 bases, leaving 10 bases of the junction unmatched. There are 14 residues in the CDR3. This CDR3 is CASTWVLALDTQYF. The CDR3 nucleotides are TGTGCCAGCACCTGGGTACTAGCGCTTGATACGCAGTATTTT.

The CDR3 spells CASSQHLSGGLSLPGGGYTF. The CDR3 DNA follows: TGCGCCAGCAGCCAACATTTGAGCGGGGGGCTTTCTCTCCCCGGGGGAGGCTACACCTTC. This chain uses TRBV4-1 with TRBJ1-2, with a possible D match to TRBD1 (6 bases). Trimming removed 2 bases at V and 8 bases at J, with 33 bases between. CDR3 size: 20 residues. From germline, CDR1 is MGHRA and CDR2 YSYEKL.

This clonotype appeared a few times. The chain uses TRBV6-1 and TRBJ2-2; D is tentatively TRBD1 or TRBD2 (5 bases each). CDR1 is MNHNS, CDR2 SASEGT, per germline. V lost 5 bases, J lost 6 bases, and 16 bases lay in between. The CDR3 is 15 amino acids. DNA of the CDR3: TGTGCCAGCAGTCCAGGGAGACCTTTGTCCGGGGAGCTGTTTTTT. Protein sequence: CASSPGRPLSGELFF.

In its sample, this clonotype was seen a few times. This rearrangement joins TRBV4-1 to TRBJ2-5; TRBD2 is a possible D gene (7 bases). Germline V gives CDR1 MGHRA, CDR2 YSYEKL. The CDR3 sequence is 16 residues long. Trimming took 4 bases from V and 5 from J, leaving 20 bases between them. The CDR3 DNA sequence: TGCGCCAGCAGCCGCCCCGAGAGGGGGGGTAGGGAGACCCAGTACTTC. Translated: CASSRPERGGRETQYF.

This chain links TRBV6-2 or TRBV6-3 with TRBJ2-4, with 8 bases lining up with TRBD1. Looked up from germline, CDR1 is MNHEY and CDR2 is SVGEGT. The CDR3 spans 14 residues. With V trimmed by 0 bases and J by 9 bases, 4 bases remained unmatched. The CDR3 coding sequence is TGTGCCAGCAGTTACTCGACAGGGGCGGGCATTCAGTACTTC. This gives the protein CASSYSTGAGIQYF.

The CDR3 DNA reads TGCAGCGTCCCGGCGGGCAGCCCCTACGAGCAGTACTTC. Its translation: CSVPAGSPYEQYF. V is TRBV29-1 and J is TRBJ2-7; the D gene is possibly TRBD2 (5 bases). Trimming removed 6 bases at V and 2 bases at J, with 14 bases between. Germline-derived CDR1 and CDR2 are SQVTM and ANQGSEA. The CDR3 is 13 amino acids.

The chain couples TRBV7-6 to TRBJ2-1; D unclear. The CDR3 runs 15 residues. The germline V and J ends were trimmed by 5 bases and 0 bases, with 11 bases remaining between them. Germline CDR1 is SGHVS and CDR2 is FNYEAQ. The CDR3 protein is CASSHGQSSYNEQFF. The CDR3 coding sequence is TGTGCCAGCAGCCACGGGCAAAGCTCCTACAATGAGCAGTTCTTC.

This clonotype was seen a few times. The chain combines TRBV4-3 with TRBJ2-1, with D perhaps matching TRBD2 (6 bases). The CDR3 spans 15 residues. V was pared by 0 bases and J by 0 bases, with 6 bases between. Germline assignment: CDR1 LGHNA and CDR2 YSLEER. CDR3 coding DNA: TGCGCCAGCAGCCAAGACGGGAGCTCCTACAATGAGCAGTTCTTC. This gives the protein CASSQDGSSYNEQFF.

The table lists this clonotype with a few counts. V gene TRBV7-2 combines with J gene TRBJ2-7; no reliable D call. The CDR3 runs to 14 residues. Germline CDR1 is SGHTA and CDR2 is FQGNSA. Trimming cost V 1 base and J 0 bases, with 7 bases left between them. The CDR3 sequence: CASSLEVSSYEQYF. For the CDR3, the DNA is TGTGCCAGCAGCTTAGAGGTTAGCTCCTACGAGCAGTACTTC.

The V and J genes are TRBV11-1 and TRBJ2-6; 10 bases are shared with TRBD1. The CDR3 has 18 residues. V trimming: 5 bases; J trimming: 0 bases; junction bases outside the gene matches: 7. CDR1 SGHAT and CDR2 FQDESV come from the germline V gene (reference sequence). CDR3 residues: CASSPHWTGGSGANVLTF. CDR3 DNA: TGTGCCAGCAGCCCCCACTGGACAGGGGGCTCTGGGGCCAACGTCCTGACTTTC.

V gene TRBV27 combines with J gene TRBJ2-5, with 8 bases that match TRBD1. J lost 5 bases, V lost 5 bases, and 10 bases had no gene match. CDR1 and CDR2 (germline): MNHEY, SMNVEV (reference sequence). This CDR3 is 15 amino acids long. CDR3 in amino acids: CASSIGQGVWETQYF. The CDR3 region has the DNA TGTGCCAGCAGTATCGGACAGGGCGTGTGGGAGACCCAGTACTTC.

This clonotype was detected a few times. The chain couples TRBV6-2 or TRBV6-3 to TRBJ2-3; 7 bases fit TRBD2. Germline loops: CDR1 MNHEY, CDR2 SVGEGT. The CDR3 extends over 15 amino acids. The V and J ends lost 5 bases and 6 bases, in that order; junction bases with no gene match: 11. The CDR3: CASSPAGDYTDTQYF. The CDR3 nucleotides are TGTGCCAGCAGTCCTGCGGGGGACTACACTGATACGCAGTATTTT.

This clonotype was seen more than once but under ten times. The chain combines TRBV12-3 or TRBV12-4 with TRBJ1-5; D ambiguous. V dropped 5 bases and J dropped 9 bases, with 11 bases sitting between them. CDR3 size: 12 residues. The chain's CDR3 is CASSETGGPQHF. The CDR3 bases are TGTGCCAGCAGTGAGACGGGAGGGCCCCAGCATTTT.

In this sample, this clonotype turned up many times. V gene TRBV12-3 or TRBV12-4 combines with J gene TRBJ1-3; D call uncertain. Trimming stripped 4 bases from V and 4 bases from J, with 5 bases between. This CDR3 spans 12 amino acids. The CDR3 protein is CASSSDGNTIYF. DNA for the CDR3: TGTGCCAGCAGTTCGGACGGAAACACCATATATTTT.

The rearrangement joins TRBV27 to TRBJ1-1; D gene unclear. CDR3 size: 16 residues. V was pared by 6 bases and J by 6 bases, with 23 bases between. Germline CDR1 and CDR2: MNHEY and SMNVEV (reference sequence). DNA for the CDR3: TGTGCCAGCAGGCACGATCCGGGCCTACCCGCGGCTGAAGCTTTCTTT. It yields the protein CASRHDPGLPAAEAFF.

The V call is TRBV7-9, the J call TRBJ2-1; D uncertain. In germline, CDR1 is SEHNR, CDR2 FQNEAQ (reference sequence). The CDR3 extends over 13 amino acids. Trimming left V 1 base short and J 6 bases short, with 7 bases between. The CDR3 coding sequence is TGTGCCAGCAGCTTAGGGTCGTCCAATGAGCAGTTCTTC. It encodes CASSLGSSNEQFF.

V is TRBV10-3 and J is TRBJ2-3; 10 nucleotides match TRBD1. The V gene's germline CDR1 is ENHRY and CDR2 SYGVKD. V lost 10 bases to trimming and J lost 4 bases; unmatched junction nucleotides: 11. This CDR3 is 15 amino acids long. DNA of the CDR3: TGTGCCACCAAAGGGACAGGGGACGTGTCAGATACGCAGTATTTT. It is translated as CATKGTGDVSDTQYF.